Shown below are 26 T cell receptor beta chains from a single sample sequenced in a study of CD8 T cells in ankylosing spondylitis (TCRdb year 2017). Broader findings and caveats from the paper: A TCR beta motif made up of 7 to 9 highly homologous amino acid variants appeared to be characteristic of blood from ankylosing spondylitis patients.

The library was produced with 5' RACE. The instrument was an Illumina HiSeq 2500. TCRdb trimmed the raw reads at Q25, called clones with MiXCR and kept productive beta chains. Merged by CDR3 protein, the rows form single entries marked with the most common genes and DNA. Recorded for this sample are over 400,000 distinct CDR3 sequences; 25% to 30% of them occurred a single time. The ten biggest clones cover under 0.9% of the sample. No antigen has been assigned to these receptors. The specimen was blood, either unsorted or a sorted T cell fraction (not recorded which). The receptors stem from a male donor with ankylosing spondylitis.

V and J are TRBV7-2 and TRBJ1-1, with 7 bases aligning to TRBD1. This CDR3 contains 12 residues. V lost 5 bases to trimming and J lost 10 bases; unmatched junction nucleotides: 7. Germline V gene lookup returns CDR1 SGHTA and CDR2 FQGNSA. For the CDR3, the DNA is TGTGCCAGCAGCACCAACAGGGGCGCAGCTTTCTTT. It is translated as CASSTNRGAAFF. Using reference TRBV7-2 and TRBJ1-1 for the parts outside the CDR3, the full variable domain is GAGVSQSPSNKVTEKGKDVELRCDPISGHTALYWYRQSLGQGLEFLIYFQGNSAPDKSGLPSDRFSAERTGGSVSTLTIQRTQQEDSAVYLCASSTNRGAAFFGQGTRLTVV.

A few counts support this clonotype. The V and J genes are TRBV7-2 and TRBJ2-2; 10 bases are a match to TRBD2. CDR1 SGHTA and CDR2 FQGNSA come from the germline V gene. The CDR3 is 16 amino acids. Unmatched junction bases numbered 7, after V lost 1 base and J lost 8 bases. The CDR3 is CASSLGLAGVPGELFF. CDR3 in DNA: TGTGCCAGCAGCTTAGGTCTAGCGGGAGTCCCTGGGGAGCTGTTTTTT. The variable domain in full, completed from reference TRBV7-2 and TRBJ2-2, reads GAGVSQSPSNKVTEKGKDVELRCDPISGHTALYWYRQSLGQGLEFLIYFQGNSAPDKSGLPSDRFSAERTGGSVSTLTIQRTQQEDSAVYLCASSLGLAGVPGELFFGEGSRLTVL.

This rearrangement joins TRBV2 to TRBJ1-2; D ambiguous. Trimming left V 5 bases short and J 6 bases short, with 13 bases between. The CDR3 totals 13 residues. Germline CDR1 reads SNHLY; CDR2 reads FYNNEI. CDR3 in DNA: TGTGCCAGCAGTCCTCGACCCGTGGATGGCTACACCTTC. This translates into CASSPRPVDGYTF.

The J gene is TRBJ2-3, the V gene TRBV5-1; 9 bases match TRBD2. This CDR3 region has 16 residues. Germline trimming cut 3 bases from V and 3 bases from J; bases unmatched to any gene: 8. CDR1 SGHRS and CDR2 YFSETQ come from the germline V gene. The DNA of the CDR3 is TGCGCCAGCAGCTGGGCTAGCGGGATGAGTACAGATACGCAGTATTTT. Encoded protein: CASSWASGMSTDTQYF.

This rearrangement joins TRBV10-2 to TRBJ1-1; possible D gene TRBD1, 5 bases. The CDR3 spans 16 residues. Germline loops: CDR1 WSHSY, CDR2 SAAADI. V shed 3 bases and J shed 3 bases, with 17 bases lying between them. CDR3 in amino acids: CASSDQGQGGDTEAFF. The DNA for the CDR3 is TGCGCCAGCAGTGACCAAGGGCAGGGAGGGGACACTGAAGCTTTCTTT.

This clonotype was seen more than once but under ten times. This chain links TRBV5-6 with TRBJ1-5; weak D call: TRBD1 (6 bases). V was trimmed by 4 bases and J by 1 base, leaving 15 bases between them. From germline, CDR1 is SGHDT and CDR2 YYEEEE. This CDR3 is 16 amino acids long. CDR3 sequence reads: CASSGREGGSNQPQHF. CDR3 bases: TGTGCCAGCAGCGGTCGAGAGGGGGGGAGCAATCAGCCCCAGCATTTT.

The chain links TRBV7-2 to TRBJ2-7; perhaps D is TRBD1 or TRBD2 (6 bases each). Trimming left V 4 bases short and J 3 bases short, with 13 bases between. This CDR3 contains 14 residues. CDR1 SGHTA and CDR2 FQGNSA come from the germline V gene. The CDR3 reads CASSYGGEYYEQYV. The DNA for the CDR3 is TGTGCCAGCAGCTACGGGGGCGAATACTACGAGCAGTACGTC.

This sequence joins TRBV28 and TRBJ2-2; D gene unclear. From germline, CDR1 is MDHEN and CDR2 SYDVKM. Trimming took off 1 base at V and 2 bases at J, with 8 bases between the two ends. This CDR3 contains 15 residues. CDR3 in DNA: TGTGCCAGCAGTTTATTTAGTTTAAACACCGGGGAGCTGTTTTTT. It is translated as CASSLFSLNTGELFF.

The CDR3 nucleotides read TGTGCCAGCTCAGTAACTAATGAAAAACTGTTTTTT. Encoded protein: CASSVTNEKLFF. The rearrangement joins TRBV18 to TRBJ1-4, with D uncertain. The germline gives CDR1 KGHSH, CDR2 LQKENI. There are 12 residues in the CDR3. Trimming stripped 5 bases from V and 1 base from J, with 2 bases between.

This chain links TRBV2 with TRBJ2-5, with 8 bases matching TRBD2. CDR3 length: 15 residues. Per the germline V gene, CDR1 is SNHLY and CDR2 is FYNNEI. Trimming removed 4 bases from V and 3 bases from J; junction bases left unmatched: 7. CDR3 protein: CASSARTSLEETQYF. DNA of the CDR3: TGTGCCAGCAGTGCTCGGACTAGCCTCGAAGAGACCCAGTACTTC.

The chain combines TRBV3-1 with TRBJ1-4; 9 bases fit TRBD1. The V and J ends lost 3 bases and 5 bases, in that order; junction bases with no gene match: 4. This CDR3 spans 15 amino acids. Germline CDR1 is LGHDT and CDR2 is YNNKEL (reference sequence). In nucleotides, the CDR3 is TGTGCCAGCAGCCAGAACGACAGGGGGAATGAAAAACTGTTTTTT. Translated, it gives CASSQNDRGNEKLFF.

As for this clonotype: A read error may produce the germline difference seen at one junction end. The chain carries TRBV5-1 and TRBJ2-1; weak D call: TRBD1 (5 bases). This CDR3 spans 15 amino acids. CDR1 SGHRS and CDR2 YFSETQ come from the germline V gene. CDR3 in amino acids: CASSLYPGPYNEQSF. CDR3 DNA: TGCGCCAGCAGCTTGTATCCAGGGCCCTACAATGAGCAGTCCTTC.

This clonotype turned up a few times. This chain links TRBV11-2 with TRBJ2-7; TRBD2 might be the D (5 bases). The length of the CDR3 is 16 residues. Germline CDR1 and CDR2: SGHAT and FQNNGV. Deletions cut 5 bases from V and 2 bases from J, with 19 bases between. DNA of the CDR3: TGTGCCAGCAGCCCCAGTGAACGGGATCCCCCCTACGAGCAGTACTTC. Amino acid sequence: CASSPSERDPPYEQYF.

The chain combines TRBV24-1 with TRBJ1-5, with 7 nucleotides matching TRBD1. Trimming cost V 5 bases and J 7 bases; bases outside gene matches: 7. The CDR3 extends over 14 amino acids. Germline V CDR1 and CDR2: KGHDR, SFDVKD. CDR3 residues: CATSGRTGSQPQHF. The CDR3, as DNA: TGTGCCACCAGTGGTCGGACAGGCAGCCAGCCCCAGCATTTT.

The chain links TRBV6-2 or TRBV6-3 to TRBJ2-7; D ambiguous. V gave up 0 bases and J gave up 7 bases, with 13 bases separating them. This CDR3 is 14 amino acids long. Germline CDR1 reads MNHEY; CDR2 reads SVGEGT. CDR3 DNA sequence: TGTGCCAGCAGTTACTCTATAGGGTCTGGGGAGCAGTACGTC. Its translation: CASSYSIGSGEQYV.

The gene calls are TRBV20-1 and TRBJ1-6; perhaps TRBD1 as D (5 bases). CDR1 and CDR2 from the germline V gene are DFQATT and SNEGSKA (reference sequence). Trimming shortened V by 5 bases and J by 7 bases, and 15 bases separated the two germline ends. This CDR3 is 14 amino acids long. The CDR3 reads CSAAWGNWNSPLHF. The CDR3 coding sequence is TGCAGTGCTGCCTGGGGCAACTGGAATTCACCCCTCCACTTT.

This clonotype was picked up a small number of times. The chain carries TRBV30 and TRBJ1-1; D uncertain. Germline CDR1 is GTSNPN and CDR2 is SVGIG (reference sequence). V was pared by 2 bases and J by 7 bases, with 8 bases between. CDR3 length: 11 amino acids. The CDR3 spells CAWSRSNEAFF. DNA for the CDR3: TGTGCCTGGAGTCGGTCAAATGAAGCTTTCTTT.

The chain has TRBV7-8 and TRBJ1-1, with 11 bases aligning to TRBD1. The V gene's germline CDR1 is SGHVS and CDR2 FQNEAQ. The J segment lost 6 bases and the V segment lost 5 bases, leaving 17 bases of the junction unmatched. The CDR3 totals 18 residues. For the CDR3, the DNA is TGTGCCAGCAGCCCCCGGACAGGGGGCGAGTGGGCATTATCTGAAGCTTTCTTT. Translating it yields CASSPRTGGEWALSEAFF.

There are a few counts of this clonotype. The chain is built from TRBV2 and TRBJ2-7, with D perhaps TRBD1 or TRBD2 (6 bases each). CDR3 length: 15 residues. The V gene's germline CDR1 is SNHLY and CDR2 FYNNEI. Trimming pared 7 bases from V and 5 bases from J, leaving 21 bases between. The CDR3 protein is CASITGPRRGNEQYV. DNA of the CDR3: TGTGCCAGCATCACAGGGCCCCGGAGGGGCAACGAGCAGTACGTC.

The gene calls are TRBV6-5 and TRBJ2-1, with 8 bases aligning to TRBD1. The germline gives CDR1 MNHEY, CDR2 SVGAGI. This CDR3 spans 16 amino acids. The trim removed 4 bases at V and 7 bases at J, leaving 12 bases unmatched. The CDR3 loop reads CASSSKRDRGRNEQFF. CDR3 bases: TGTGCCAGCAGTTCCAAAAGAGACAGGGGAAGGAATGAGCAGTTCTTC.

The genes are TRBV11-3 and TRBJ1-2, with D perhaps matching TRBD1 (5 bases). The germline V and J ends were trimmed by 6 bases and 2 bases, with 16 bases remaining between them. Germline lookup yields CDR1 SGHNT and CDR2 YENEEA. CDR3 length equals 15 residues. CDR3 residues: CASSLGGAGNYGYTF. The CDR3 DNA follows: TGTGCCAGCAGTCTAGGAGGGGCTGGAAACTATGGCTACACCTTC.

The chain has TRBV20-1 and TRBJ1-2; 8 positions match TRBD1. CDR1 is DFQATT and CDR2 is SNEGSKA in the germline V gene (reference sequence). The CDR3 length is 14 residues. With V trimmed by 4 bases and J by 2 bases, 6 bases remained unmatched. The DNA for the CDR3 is TGCAGTGCTATCCGGGACAGGCAGAACTATGGCTACACCTTC. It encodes CSAIRDRQNYGYTF.

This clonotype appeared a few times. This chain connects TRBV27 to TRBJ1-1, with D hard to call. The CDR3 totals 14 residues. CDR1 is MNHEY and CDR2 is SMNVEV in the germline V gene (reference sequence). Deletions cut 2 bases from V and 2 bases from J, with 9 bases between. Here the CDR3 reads CASSLRDGNTEAFF. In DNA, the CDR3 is TGTGCCAGCAGTTTAAGGGATGGAAACACTGAAGCTTTCTTT.

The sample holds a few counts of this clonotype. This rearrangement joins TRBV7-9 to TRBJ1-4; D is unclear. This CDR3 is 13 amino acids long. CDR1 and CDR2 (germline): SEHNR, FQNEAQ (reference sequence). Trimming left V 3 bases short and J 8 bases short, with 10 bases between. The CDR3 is CASSFGKKEKLFF. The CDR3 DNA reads TGTGCCAGCAGCTTTGGAAAAAAGGAAAAACTGTTTTTT.

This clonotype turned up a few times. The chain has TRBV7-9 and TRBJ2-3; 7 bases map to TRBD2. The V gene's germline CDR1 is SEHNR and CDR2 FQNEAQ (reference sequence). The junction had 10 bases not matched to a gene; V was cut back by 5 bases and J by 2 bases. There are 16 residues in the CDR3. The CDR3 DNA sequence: TGTGCCAGCAGCCACACGGGGAGGGGCCCCACAGATACGCAGTATTTT. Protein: CASSHTGRGPTDTQYF. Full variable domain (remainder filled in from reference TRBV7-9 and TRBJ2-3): DTGVSQNPRHKITKRGQNVTFRCDPISEHNRLYWYRQTLGQGPEFLTYFQNEAQLEKSRLLSDRFSAERPKGSFSTLEIQRTEQGDSAMYLCASSHTGRGPTDTQYFGPGTRLTVL.

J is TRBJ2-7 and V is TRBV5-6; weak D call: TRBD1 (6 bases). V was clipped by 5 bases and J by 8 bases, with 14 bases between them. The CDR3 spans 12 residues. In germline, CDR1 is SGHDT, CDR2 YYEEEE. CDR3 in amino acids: CASSFTGLKQYV. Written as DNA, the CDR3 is TGTGCCAGCAGTTTCACAGGGCTGAAGCAGTACGTC.